This TCR beta chain was identified during a study of molecular identifiers for immune sequencing clone quantification. General study results and limits: Effector cells kept over 98% of their molecules in clones above 20 RNA copies, while naive cells kept under 1% there. The sizes of highly expanded clones could be underestimated when identical TCR molecules share a barcode.

Previously described methods and listed TCR primers were employed for the bulk TCR libraries. MiXCR, run by TCRdb on the PCR reads, gives a single entry per CDR3 protein. The profile shows more than 450,000 distinct CDR3 sequences, over 20% of them singletons. Many counts were recorded for this clonotype. The antigen remains undetermined. This CDR3 comprises 13 residues. With 6 bases removed from V and 2 bases from J, the gap between germline ends came to 14 bases. Germline V CDR1 and CDR2: DFQATT, SNEGSKA (reference sequence). The sample consisted of naive CD8+ T cells from blood, with Jurkat cell RNA spiked in. Stated subset: FACS-sorted CD8+CD4-CCR7+CD45RA+ naive T cells. The sequence was obtained from a human donor in good health. Some libraries in this study had Jurkat cell RNA spiked in. The chain carries TRBV20-1 and TRBJ2-7; tentatively, D is TRBD2 (6 bases). The CDR3: CSAHGLRTYEQYF. The CDR3 DNA follows: TGCAGTGCACACGGACTACGGACCTACGAGCAGTACTTC.